The rows below give T cell receptor beta chains drawn from one sample of a study of blood T cell repertoires in COVID-19. Only in-frame clones appear in the TCRdb table, and some are missing; sequencing was by immunoSEQ multiplex PCR. Among roughly 360,000 clones listed, approximately 89% were seen once. Material: PBMCs or T cells enriched from blood (not recorded which). Every receptor here comes from a man aged 25-45 years who had recovered from COVID-19. CDR3s include the opening cysteine and the closing phenylalanine or tryptophan. D genes are given only for firm matches. Expanded clones get a size class; other rows say once, few or many, or leave the size out.

CDR3 DNA,CDR3 protein,J gene,clone size,D gene,V gene
TGTGCCAGCAGCTTAAAGATAGGACACAAGAGCTATGGCTACACCTTC,CASSLKIGHKSYGYTF,TRBJ1-2,-,-,TRBV7-3
TGTGCCAGCAGCTTAAATATAGGAGGGGAGCAGTACTTC,CASSLNIGGEQYF,TRBJ2-7,-,-,TRBV11-3
TGTGCCAGCAGCTTAGTAGGACAGGGGAGGGGTGAAAAACTGTTTTTT,CASSLVGQGRGEKLFF,TRBJ1-4,once,TRBD1,TRBV11-2
TGTGCCAGCAGCTTAACGGGACTAGTCGACGAGCAGTACTTC,CASSLTGLVDEQYF,TRBJ2-7,few,TRBD2,TRBV7-3
TGTGCCAGCGGGACAGGGGGGCCTGAAGCTTTCTTT,CASGTGGPEAFF,TRBJ1-1,-,TRBD1,TRBV12-3/TRBV12-4
TGTGCCAGCAGCGTAGGTCCGTCCCCCAGGAACTATGGCTACACCTTC,CASSVGPSPRNYGYTF,TRBJ1-2,-,-,TRBV9
TGTGCCAGCAGTTTGATTCGACAGGCGCCCCTCCACTTT,CASSLIRQAPLHF,TRBJ1-6,-,-,TRBV12-3/TRBV12-4
TGTGCCTGGACCCGGGTCCTATATGGCTACACCTTC,CAWTRVLYGYTF,TRBJ1-2,-,-,TRBV30
TGCGCCAGCAGCTTGGCATGGTCCGGTACCAACACTGAAGCTTTCTTT,CASSLAWSGTNTEAFF,TRBJ1-1,once,-,TRBV5-1
TGTGCCAGCAGTGACCTATATAAGACAGAAGCTAACTATGGCTACACCTTC,CASSDLYKTEANYGYTF,TRBJ1-2,once,-,TRBV6-1
TGTGCCAGCGGAAGGGGACTCTACGGGGCGACTAGCACAGATACGCAGTATTTT,CASGRGLYGATSTDTQYF,TRBJ2-3,-,-,TRBV27
TGTGCCAGCAGTGAAGTCTTTGGGACTGGGAATGAAAAACTGTTTTTT,CASSEVFGTGNEKLFF,TRBJ1-4,-,-,TRBV25-1
TGTGCCACCAGGGAGGCTGGCTACACCTTC,CATREAGYTF,TRBJ1-2,-,-,TRBV2
TGTGCCAGCAGTGATAGGGTCGCGGGAGGTGGCTACACCTTC,CASSDRVAGGGYTF,TRBJ1-2,-,-,TRBV2
TGTGCCAGTAGTATAGGTACAAAAGAAGCTTTCTTT,CASSIGTKEAFF,TRBJ1-1,-,-,TRBV19
TGTGCCAGCATCCCCGGGGGAGGGCTGCGCGAAAAACTGTTTTTT,CASIPGGGLREKLFF,TRBJ1-4,-,-,TRBV28
TGTGCCAGCAGCGCTGGGGACAAGATAGGGACTACTTTCTTT,CASSAGDKIGTTFF,TRBJ1-1,-,-,TRBV9
TGTGCCAGCACCAACCAGGGGAGCCGTGGCTACACCTTC,CASTNQGSRGYTF,TRBJ1-2,-,-,TRBV27
TGTGCCAGCAGCTATCAGGGGGGATGGCGGGCTCGCTACAATGAGCAGTTCTTC,CASSYQGGWRARYNEQFF,TRBJ2-1,-,-,TRBV7-2
TGCGCCAGCAGCTTCGAACAGGTCACAGATACGCAGTATTTT,CASSFEQVTDTQYF,TRBJ2-3,-,-,TRBV5-1
TGTGCCAGTAGTATAGGGCCTTATGGCTACACCTTC,CASSIGPYGYTF,TRBJ1-2,-,-,TRBV19
TGTGCCATCAGTGAGCCCGGGACAGGGTTTGTCACCGGGGAGCTGTTTTTT,CAISEPGTGFVTGELFF,TRBJ2-2,once,TRBD1,TRBV10-3
TGTGCCAGCAGCCGTGGGGGGGACAACACTGAAGCTTTCTTT,CASSRGGDNTEAFF,TRBJ1-1,-,-,TRBV7-9
TGTGCCAGCAGCGCCGGGACAGTCAGCAATCAGCCCCAGCATTTT,CASSAGTVSNQPQHF,TRBJ1-5,-,TRBD1,TRBV9
TGTGCCAGCAGGAGACCCGGGACAGGGTTCTATGGCTACACCTTC,CASRRPGTGFYGYTF,TRBJ1-2,-,TRBD1,TRBV6-5
TGTGCCAGCAGTTCACAGGGGGCGAAGGGCAATCAGCCCCAGCATTTT,CASSSQGAKGNQPQHF,TRBJ1-5,-,TRBD1,TRBV27
TGTGCCAGCAGCCCAGTTATGGCCGGGACTCTTGCTTTCTTT,CASSPVMAGTLAFF,TRBJ1-1,once,-,TRBV7-9
TGTGCCAGCAGTTACAGACAGGGTAGTCGGGAGACCCAGTACTTC,CASSYRQGSRETQYF,TRBJ2-5,once,TRBD1,TRBV6-5
TGTGCCAGCGAAGGGGGCATCGCTGGAAACACCATATATTTT,CASEGGIAGNTIYF,TRBJ1-3,-,TRBD1,TRBV9
TGTGCCAGCTCACTAGGACAGGGGGAGAATTCACCCCTCCACTTT,CASSLGQGENSPLHF,TRBJ1-6,-,TRBD1,TRBV18
TGCGCCAGCAGCCCCTACTGGGACTCGCTGGGGGAGCAGTTCTTC,CASSPYWDSLGEQFF,TRBJ2-1,-,-,TRBV4-3
TGTGCCTGGAGTTCAGGGGCGACTAATGAAAAACTGTTTTTT,CAWSSGATNEKLFF,TRBJ1-4,few,-,TRBV30
TGTGCCAGCAGCTGGAGCGCGACAGACTCCTATAATTCACCCCTCCACTTT,CASSWSATDSYNSPLHF,TRBJ1-6,few,-,TRBV5-6
TGCAGTGCCCCCGACTATGGCTACACCTTC,CSAPDYGYTF,TRBJ1-2,-,-,TRBV20-1
TGTGCCAGCAGACGACTAGCGGGGCCCGAGCAGTACTTC,CASRRLAGPEQYF,TRBJ2-7,-,TRBD2,TRBV6-5
TGTGCCAGCACCTTGAAATCGGGCTTTCCCGGATTAAGACAGTCGGTCTTC,CASTLKSGFPGLRQSVF,TRBJ2-1,-,-,TRBV27
TGTGCCAGCAGCTTCCTATTTAGCGGGGATATGGGTCAGCCCCAGCATTTT,CASSFLFSGDMGQPQHF,TRBJ1-5,-,-,TRBV7-2
TGTGCCAGCTCATCACTAGCGGGGGGCTTGATAAATGAGCAGTTCTTC,CASSSLAGGLINEQFF,TRBJ2-1,-,TRBD2,TRBV18
TGTGCCAGCAACATAGCGGGGGGTTCCTACAATGAGCAGTTCTTC,CASNIAGGSYNEQFF,TRBJ2-1,-,TRBD2,TRBV7-9
TGCGCCAGCAGCCCGGGGACACTGAACACTGAAGCTTTCTTT,CASSPGTLNTEAFF,TRBJ1-1,-,-,TRBV5-1
TGTGCCAGCAGCTTAAGGGGGACAGGGGTCCGAGAGACCCAGTACTTC,CASSLRGTGVRETQYF,TRBJ2-5,-,TRBD1,TRBV7-2